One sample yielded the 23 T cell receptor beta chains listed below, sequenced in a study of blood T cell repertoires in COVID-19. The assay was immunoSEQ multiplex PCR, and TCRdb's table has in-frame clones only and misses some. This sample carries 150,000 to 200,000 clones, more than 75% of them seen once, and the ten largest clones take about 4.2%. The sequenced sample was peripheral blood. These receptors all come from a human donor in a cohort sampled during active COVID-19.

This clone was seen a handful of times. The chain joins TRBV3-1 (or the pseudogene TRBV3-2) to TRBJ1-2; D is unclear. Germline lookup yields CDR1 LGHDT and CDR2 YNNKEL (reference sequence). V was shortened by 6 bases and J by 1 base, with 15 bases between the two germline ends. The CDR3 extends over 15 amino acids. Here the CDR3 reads CASRPGKIINYGYTF. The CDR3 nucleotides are TGTGCCAGCAGACCCGGGAAGATTATTAACTATGGCTACACCTTC.

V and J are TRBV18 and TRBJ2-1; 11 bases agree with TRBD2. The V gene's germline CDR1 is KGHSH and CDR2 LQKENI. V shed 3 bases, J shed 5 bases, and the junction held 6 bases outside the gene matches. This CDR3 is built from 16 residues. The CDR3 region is CASSPTLAGGDNEQFF. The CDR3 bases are TGTGCCAGCTCACCCACTCTAGCGGGAGGCGACAATGAGCAGTTCTTC.

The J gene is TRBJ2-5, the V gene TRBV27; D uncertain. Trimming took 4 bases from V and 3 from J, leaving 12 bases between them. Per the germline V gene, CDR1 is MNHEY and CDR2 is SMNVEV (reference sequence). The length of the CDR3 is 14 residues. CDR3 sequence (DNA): TGTGCCAGCAGTTCCCTCGACGGAGAAGAGACCCAGTACTTC. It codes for CASSSLDGEETQYF.

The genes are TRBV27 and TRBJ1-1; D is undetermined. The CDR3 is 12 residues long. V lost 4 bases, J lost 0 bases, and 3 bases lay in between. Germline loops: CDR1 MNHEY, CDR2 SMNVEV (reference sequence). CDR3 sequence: CASSSVNTEAFF. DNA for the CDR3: TGTGCCAGCAGTTCGGTGAACACTGAAGCTTTCTTT.

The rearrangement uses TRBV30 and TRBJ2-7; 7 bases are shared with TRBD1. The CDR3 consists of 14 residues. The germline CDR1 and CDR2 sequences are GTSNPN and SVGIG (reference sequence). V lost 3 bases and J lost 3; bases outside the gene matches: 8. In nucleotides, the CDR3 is TGTGCCTGGAGAACTCAGGGGGTCTACTACGAGCAGTACTTC. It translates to CAWRTQGVYYEQYF.

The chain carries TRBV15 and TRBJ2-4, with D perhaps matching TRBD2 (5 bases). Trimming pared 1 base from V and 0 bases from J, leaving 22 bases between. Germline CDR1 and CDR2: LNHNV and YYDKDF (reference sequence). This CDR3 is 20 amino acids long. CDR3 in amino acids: CATSRVGSGLSGIAKNIQYF. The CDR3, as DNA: TGTGCCACCAGCAGAGTGGGGAGCGGCCTCAGCGGAATAGCCAAAAACATTCAGTACTTC. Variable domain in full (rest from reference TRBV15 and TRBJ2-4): DAMVIQNPRYQVTQFGKPVTLSCSQTLNHNVMYWYQQKSSQAPKLLFHYYDKDFNNEADTPDNFQSRRPNTSFCFLDIRSPGLGDTAMYLCATSRVGSGLSGIAKNIQYFGAGTRLSVL.

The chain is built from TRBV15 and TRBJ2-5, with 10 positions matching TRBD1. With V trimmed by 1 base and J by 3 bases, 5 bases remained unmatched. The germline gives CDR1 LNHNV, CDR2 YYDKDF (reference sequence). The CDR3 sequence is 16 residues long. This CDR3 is CATSRGGQGGKETQYF. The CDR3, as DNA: TGTGCCACCAGCAGAGGCGGACAGGGGGGAAAAGAGACCCAGTACTTC.

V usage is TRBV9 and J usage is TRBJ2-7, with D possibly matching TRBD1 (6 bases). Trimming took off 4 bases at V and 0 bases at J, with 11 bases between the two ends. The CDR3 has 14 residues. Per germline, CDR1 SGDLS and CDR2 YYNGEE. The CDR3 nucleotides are TGTGCCAGCAGCAAATACAGGGACTCCTACGAGCAGTACTTC. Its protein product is CASSKYRDSYEQYF.

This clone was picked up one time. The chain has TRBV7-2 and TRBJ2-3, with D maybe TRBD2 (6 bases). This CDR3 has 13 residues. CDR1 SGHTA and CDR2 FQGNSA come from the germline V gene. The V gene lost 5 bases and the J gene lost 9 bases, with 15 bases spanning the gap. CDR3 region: CASSPRGIGTQYF. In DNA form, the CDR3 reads TGTGCCAGCAGCCCCCGCGGGATCGGGACGCAGTATTTT.

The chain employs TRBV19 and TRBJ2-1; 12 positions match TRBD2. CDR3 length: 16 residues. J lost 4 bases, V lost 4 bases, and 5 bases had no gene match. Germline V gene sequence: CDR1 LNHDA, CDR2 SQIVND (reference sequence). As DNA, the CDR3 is TGTGCCAGTAGTACCCCCGGACTAGCGGGGTACAATGAGCAGTTCTTC. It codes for CASSTPGLAGYNEQFF.

In nucleotides, the CDR3 is TGTGCCAGCAGCGGTGCAGGGGGCGCGGACACTGAAGCTTTCTTT. This translates into CASSGAGGADTEAFF. The chain employs TRBV7-8 and TRBJ1-1; 8 nucleotides agree with TRBD1. This CDR3 is built from 15 residues. Germline lookup yields CDR1 SGHVS and CDR2 FQNEAQ. V was clipped by 5 bases and J by 3 bases; unmatched bases: 8.

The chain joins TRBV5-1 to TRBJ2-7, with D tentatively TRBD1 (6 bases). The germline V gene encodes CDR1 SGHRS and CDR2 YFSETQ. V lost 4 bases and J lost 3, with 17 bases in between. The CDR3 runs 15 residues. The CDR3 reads CASSKEDSVFYEQYF. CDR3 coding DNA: TGCGCCAGCAGCAAAGAGGACAGCGTATTCTACGAGCAGTACTTC.

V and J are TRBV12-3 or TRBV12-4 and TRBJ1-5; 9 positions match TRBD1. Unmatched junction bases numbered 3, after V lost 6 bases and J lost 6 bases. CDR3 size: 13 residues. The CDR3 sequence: CASRRQGGQPQHF. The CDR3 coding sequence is TGTGCCAGCAGACGACAGGGGGGTCAGCCCCAGCATTTT.

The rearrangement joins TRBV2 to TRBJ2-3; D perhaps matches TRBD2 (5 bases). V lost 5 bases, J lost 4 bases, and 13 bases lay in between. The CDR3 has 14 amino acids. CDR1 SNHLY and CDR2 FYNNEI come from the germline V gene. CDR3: CASSRSEGADTQYF. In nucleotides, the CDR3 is TGTGCCAGCAGTAGATCCGAGGGCGCAGATACGCAGTATTTT.

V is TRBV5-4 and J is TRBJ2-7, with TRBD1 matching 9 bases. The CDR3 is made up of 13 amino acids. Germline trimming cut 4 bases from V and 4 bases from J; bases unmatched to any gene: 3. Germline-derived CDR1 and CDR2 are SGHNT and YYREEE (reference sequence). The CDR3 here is CASSEGTGYEQYF. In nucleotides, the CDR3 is TGTGCCAGCAGCGAAGGGACAGGGTACGAGCAGTACTTC.

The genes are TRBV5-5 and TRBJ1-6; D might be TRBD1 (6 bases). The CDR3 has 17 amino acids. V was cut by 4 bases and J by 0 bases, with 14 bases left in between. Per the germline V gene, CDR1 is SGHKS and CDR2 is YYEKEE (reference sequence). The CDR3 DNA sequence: TGTGCCAGCAGCCCTAATACAGGGAGCTCCTATAATTCACCCCTCCACTTT. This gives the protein CASSPNTGSSYNSPLHF.

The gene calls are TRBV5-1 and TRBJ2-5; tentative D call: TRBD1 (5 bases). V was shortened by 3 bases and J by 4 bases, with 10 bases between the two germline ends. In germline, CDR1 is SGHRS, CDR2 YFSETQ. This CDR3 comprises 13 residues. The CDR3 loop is CASSSQGVETQYF. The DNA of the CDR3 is TGCGCCAGCAGCTCTCAGGGCGTAGAGACCCAGTACTTC.

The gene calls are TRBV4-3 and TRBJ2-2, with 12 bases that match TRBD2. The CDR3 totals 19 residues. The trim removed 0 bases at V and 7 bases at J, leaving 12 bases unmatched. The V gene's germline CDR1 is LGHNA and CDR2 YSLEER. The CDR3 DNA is TGCGCCAGCAGCCAAGAAGGCGGGCTAGCGGGAGGGATAATCGGGGAGCTGTTTTTT. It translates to CASSQEGGLAGGIIGELFF.

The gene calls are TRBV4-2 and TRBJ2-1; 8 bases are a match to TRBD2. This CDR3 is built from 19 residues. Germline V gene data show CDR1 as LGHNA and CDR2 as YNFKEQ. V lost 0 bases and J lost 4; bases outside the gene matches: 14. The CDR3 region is CASSQDGSPGLGRYNEQFF. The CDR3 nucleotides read TGTGCCAGCAGCCAAGATGGGTCTCCGGGACTAGGAAGGTACAATGAGCAGTTCTTC.

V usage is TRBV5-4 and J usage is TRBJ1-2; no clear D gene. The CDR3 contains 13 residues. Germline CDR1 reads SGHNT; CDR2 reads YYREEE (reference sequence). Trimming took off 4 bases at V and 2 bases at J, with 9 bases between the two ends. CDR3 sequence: CASSHDLNYGYTF. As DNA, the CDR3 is TGTGCCAGCAGCCACGATCTAAACTATGGCTACACCTTC.

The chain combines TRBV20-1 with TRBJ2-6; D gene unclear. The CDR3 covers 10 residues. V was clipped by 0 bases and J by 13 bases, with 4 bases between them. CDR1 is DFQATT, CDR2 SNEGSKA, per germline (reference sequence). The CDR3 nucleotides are TGCAGTGCTAGAGATCGTGTCCTGACTTTC. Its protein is CSARDRVLTF.

The CDR3 sequence: CASSGTGSGGREAFF. CDR3 bases: TGTGCCAGTAGTGGGACGGGGTCTGGGGGGAGAGAAGCTTTCTTT. The V and J genes are TRBV19 and TRBJ1-1, with D maybe TRBD1 (5 bases). With 5 bases removed from V and 8 bases from J, the gap between germline ends came to 21 bases. Germline CDR1 and CDR2: LNHDA and SQIVND (reference sequence). This CDR3 has 15 residues.

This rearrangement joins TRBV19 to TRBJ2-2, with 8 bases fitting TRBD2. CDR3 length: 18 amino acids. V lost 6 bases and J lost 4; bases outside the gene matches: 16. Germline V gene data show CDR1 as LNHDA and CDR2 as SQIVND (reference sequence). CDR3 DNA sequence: TGTGCCAGTAGGGACCTCTTGACAGGCGGGAGGATCACCGGGGAGCTGTTTTTT. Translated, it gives CASRDLLTGGRITGELFF.